These T cell receptor beta chains were read from a single sample in a study of T cell therapy after organ transplantation. The data were produced by immunoSEQ multiplex PCR, yet TCRdb's version contains in-frame clones alone and is incomplete. Of approximately 3,000 clones in the sample, around 69% were seen once. For these receptors, no antigen is known. The sequences come from CD8+ T cells from blood, collected after autologous CMV-specific T cell therapy. The source is a human patient who had received a solid organ transplant and had CMV disease. Among the T cells, some may be from the graft donor. Both conserved end residues are part of each CDR3. The D gene is left open where the match is weak. Clone size is stated in some rows and not others, as once, few, many or a class when expanded.

d_gene	abundance	v_gene	j_gene	CDR3aa	CDR3nt
TRBD2	-	TRBV18	TRBJ2-1	CASSPRQGTSGRSGWSEQFF	TGTGCCAGCTCACCTCGACAGGGGACTAGCGGGAGATCCGGTTGGAGTGAGCAGTTCTTC
TRBD1	-	TRBV7-2	TRBJ2-1	CASSPGQGRNEQFF	TGTGCCAGCAGTCCGGGACAGGGGCGGAATGAGCAGTTCTTC
-	-	TRBV11-2	TRBJ2-1	CASSLDRFDEQFF	TGTGCCAGCAGCTTAGACCGGTTCGATGAGCAGTTCTTC
TRBD1	-	TRBV9	TRBJ2-5	CASSARTGLQETQYF	TGTGCCAGCAGCGCCAGGACAGGGCTCCAAGAGACCCAGTACTTC
-	few	TRBV10-2	TRBJ1-1	CASSEGYEAFF	TGCGCCAGCAGTGAGGGGTATGAAGCTTTCTTT
-	once	TRBV5-6	TRBJ2-7	CASSLGWGASYEQYF	TGTGCCAGCAGCTTGGGTTGGGGGGCATCCTACGAGCAGTACTTC
-	-	TRBV7-9	TRBJ1-2	CASSLAGRNYGYTF	TGTGCCAGCAGCTTGGCGGGACGTAACTATGGCTACACCTTC
-	-	TRBV21-1	TRBJ1-2	CASSPLGGEENYGYTF	TGTGCCAGCAGCCCACTAGGGGGGGAGGAGAACTATGGCTACACCTTC
TRBD2	-	TRBV11-3	TRBJ2-2	CASSFPGGRNTGELFF	TGTGCCAGCAGTTTCCCGGGCGGGAGGAACACCGGGGAGCTGTTTTTT
-	-	TRBV6-6	TRBJ1-2	CASSEYPYGYTF	TGCGCCAGCAGTGAGTACCCATATGGCTACACCTTC
-	once	TRBV7-9	TRBJ2-5	CASSFAGTGKTQYF	TGTGCCAGCAGCTTCGCAGGGACGGGGAAGACCCAGTACTTC
-	-	TRBV4-1	TRBJ2-1	CASSPEVRGDEQFF	TGCGCCAGCAGCCCAGAGGTCAGGGGCGATGAGCAGTTCTTC
-	-	TRBV28	TRBJ2-2	CASSLPSHEANTGELFF	TGTGCCAGCAGTTTGCCTAGCCACGAGGCGAACACCGGGGAGCTGTTTTTT
-	-	TRBV7-9	TRBJ2-6	CASSLAGEFGANVLTF	TGTGCCAGCAGCTTAGCCGGGGAATTTGGGGCCAACGTCCTGACTTTC
-	-	TRBV5-6	TRBJ2-7	CASSLGVREQYF	TGTGCCAGCAGCTTGGGGGTCCGCGAGCAGTACTTC